This T cell receptor (beta chain) derives from a study of cytomegalovirus exposure and HLA in healthy donors. Notes on this clone: Its antigen is not known.

PCR used 60 Vbeta primers and 13 Jbeta primers. Assay used: immunoSEQ multiplex PCR; TCRdb lists only in-frame clones, some missing. Here the sample table reports approximately 110,000 clones. Findings and limits, study-wide: Accurate HLA-A and HLA-B prediction from TCR beta sequences was reported for most subjects. What a later analysis showed was that several of the most significant clusters appeared linked to common viral pathogens. Excluded: some indistinguishable V segments such as TRBV6-2 and TRBV6-3.

With 5 bases clipped from V and 8 bases from J, the junction kept 16 bases outside the gene matches. The germline gives CDR1 SGHNT, CDR2 YENEEA. The CDR3 spans 17 residues. Though nominally healthy at sampling, donors likely had unrecorded immune exposures. This chain uses TRBV11-3 with TRBJ2-1; TRBD2 agrees at 9 bases. Input material: PBMCs. This clonotype originated in a man aged 35-49 years in good health and CMV-seronegative. CDR3 amino acids: CASSLGWASGMSDEQFF. CDR3 in DNA: TGTGCCAGCAGCCTGGGTTGGGCTAGCGGGATGTCCGATGAGCAGTTCTTC.